Listed below are T cell receptor beta chains from one sample, sequenced in a study of Ad26.COV2.S vaccination and SARS-CoV-2 variants. Clones were read by immunoSEQ multiplex PCR, and TCRdb kept only the in-frame ones, dropping some. The sample yields around 400,000 clones, about 89% seen once. This specimen consisted of peripheral blood, obtained in a trial of Ad26.COV2.S vaccine versus placebo. These receptors were obtained from a person between 18 and 59 years old who received the Ad26.COV2.S COVID-19 vaccine or a placebo. Both conserved end residues are part of each CDR3. The order of the fields is CDR3 protein, V gene, J gene.

CDR3: CASGLVLAGANEQFF; V: TRBV12-5; J: TRBJ2-1
CDR3: CASSQDRLAGEIETQYF; V: TRBV3-1/TRBV3-2; J: TRBJ2-5
CDR3: CAISEEGSSFHQPQHF; V: TRBV10-3; J: TRBJ1-5
CDR3: CASSPPGLLTEQYF; V: TRBV28; J: TRBJ2-7
CDR3: CASHGRNYGYTF; V: TRBV6-5; J: TRBJ1-2
CDR3: CATSDPPGDEAFF; V: TRBV24-1; J: TRBJ1-1
CDR3: CAWSGHRGNTEAFF; V: TRBV30; J: TRBJ1-1
CDR3: CASSWGQGGETQYF; V: TRBV9; J: TRBJ2-5
CDR3: CASSLPGTTGGETQYF; V: TRBV5-4; J: TRBJ2-5
CDR3: CASSQDTTWGTEAFF; V: TRBV4-1; J: TRBJ1-1
CDR3: CASSPHPGAYEQYF; V: TRBV18; J: TRBJ2-7
CDR3: CASSAGGYEQYF; V: TRBV19; J: TRBJ2-7
CDR3: CASSPQGGGSDSPLHF; V: TRBV13; J: TRBJ1-6
CDR3: CASSVSGGPLHF; V: TRBV9; J: TRBJ1-6
CDR3: CASSYGDSTYNEQFF; V: TRBV6-5; J: TRBJ2-1
CDR3: CASSLGQATEAFF; V: TRBV5-4; J: TRBJ1-1
CDR3: CATTHRDRADGELFF; V: TRBV18; J: TRBJ2-2